Below are 12 T cell receptor beta chains sequenced from a single sample in a study of CD8+CD57+ T cells in acquired aplastic anemia listed by TCRdb under 2018. Reads for this sample came from an Illumina HiSeq 2000. Profiling of TCR beta VDJ combinations and CDR3 sequences used genomic DNA as the template. TCRdb reran the public reads through fastp at Q25 and MiXCR, keeping productive beta chains. CDR3 protein duplicates are merged, each entry listing the most common genes and DNA. Recorded for this sample are around 200,000 distinct CDR3 sequences; roughly 45% of them occurred a single time. The ten largest clones capture 15% to 20% of the sample. Patients chosen for sequencing had shown expansion of CD8+CD57+ cells by flow cytometry. Sequenced sample: sorted CD4+, CD8+, or CD8+CD57+ T cells (not recorded which) from PBMCs. The source is a human donor with aplastic anemia.

The chain is built from TRBV15 and TRBJ2-3; D possibly corresponds to TRBD2 (5 bases). The CDR3 consists of 15 residues. Germline V gene lookup returns CDR1 LNHNV and CDR2 YYDKDF (reference sequence). V lost 0 bases and J lost 5, with 12 bases in between. CDR3 bases: TGTGCCACCAGCAGAGATAGGCTAGCTGGAGATACGCAGTATTTT. Protein sequence: CATSRDRLAGDTQYF.

Many counts were recorded for this clonotype. The genes are TRBV14 and TRBJ1-1; D call uncertain. Trimming took off 3 bases at V and 1 base at J, with 15 bases between the two ends. The CDR3 covers 16 residues. Looked up from germline, CDR1 is SGHDN and CDR2 is FVKESK. DNA for the CDR3: TGTGCCAGCAGCCAGGCCACCGCGGCGGGGAACACTGAAGCTTTCTTT. It is translated as CASSQATAAGNTEAFF.

The sample holds one count of this clonotype. A single base separates this from a much larger clone, so it may be a read error. V usage is TRBV12-3 or TRBV12-4 and J usage is TRBJ1-1, with D possibly TRBD1 on 5 matching bases. The CDR3 runs 14 residues. In DNA, the CDR3 is TGTGCCTGCAGTTTGGGGGTATTGAACACTGAAGCTTTCTTT. This encodes CACSLGVLNTEAFF.

This clonotype was seen just once. The chain carries TRBV7-2 and TRBJ2-7, with D tentatively TRBD2 (7 bases). The V gene's germline CDR1 is SGHTA and CDR2 FQGNSA. The CDR3 covers 16 residues. V was trimmed by 3 bases and J by 5 bases, leaving 20 bases between them. The CDR3 here is CASSLGGSPGGHEQYF. The CDR3 region has the DNA TGTGCCAGCAGCTTGGGGGGCTCCCCGGGGGGCCACGAGCAGTACTTC.

Points on this clonotype: Given the absence of the conserved phenylalanine or tryptophan at the CDR3 end, a read error is likely. The rearrangement joins TRBV7-8 to TRBJ2-7; the match to TRBD1 covers 7 bases. The V segment lost 3 bases and the J segment 3 bases; nucleotides outside the gene matches: 8. Germline CDR1 and CDR2: SGHVS and FQNEAQ. This CDR3 comprises 15 residues. The CDR3 protein is CASSLKDRELYEQYS. CDR3 DNA sequence: TGTGCCAGCAGCTTGAAAGACAGGGAACTCTACGAGCAGTACTCC.

This clonotype was picked up many times. The genes are TRBV19 and TRBJ2-3, with 7 bases identical to TRBD2. Unmatched junction bases numbered 8, after V lost 4 bases and J lost 1 base. This CDR3 comprises 16 residues. The germline CDR1 and CDR2 sequences are LNHDA and SQIVND (reference sequence). CDR3 protein: CASSRLGGPGTDTQYF. The CDR3 region has the DNA TGTGCCAGTAGTAGGTTGGGAGGGCCAGGCACAGATACGCAGTATTTT.

Points on this clonotype: A much larger clone sits a single nucleotide away, making a read error possible. The chain has TRBV18 and TRBJ2-2; D perhaps matches TRBD2 (5 bases). CDR1 KGHSH and CDR2 LQKENI come from the germline V gene. CDR3 length: 13 residues. The CDR3 region has the DNA TGTGCCAGCTCACCCGTCAACACCGGGGAGCTGGTTTTT. Protein: CASSPVNTGELVF.

This clonotype was found a few times. A much larger clonotype is one base distant, so this may be a read error. The J gene is TRBJ2-1, the V gene TRBV19; 8 nucleotides line up with TRBD1. CDR1 and CDR2 (germline): LNHDA, SQIVND (reference sequence). The CDR3 contains 15 residues. In DNA, the CDR3 is TGTACCAGTAGCCCAGGGGGCGGCCCCTACAATGAGCAGTTCTTC. Its translation: CTSSPGGGPYNEQFF.

The rearrangement links TRBV6-6 to TRBJ2-3, with D hard to call. The germline CDR1 and CDR2 sequences are MNHNY and SVGAGI (reference sequence). Trimming removed 0 bases at V and 6 bases at J, with 16 bases between. This CDR3 is built from 16 residues. This CDR3 is CASSYSLYGSFDTQYF. DNA of the CDR3: TGTGCCAGCAGTTACTCCCTATATGGTAGCTTCGATACGCAGTATTTT.

This clonotype was counted at least ten times. V usage is TRBV19 and J usage is TRBJ1-1; 7 bases agree with TRBD1. The CDR3 is 15 residues long. Germline loops: CDR1 LNHDA, CDR2 SQIVND (reference sequence). Trimming cost V 5 bases and J 0 bases; bases outside gene matches: 6. The CDR3 nucleotides read TGTGCCAGTAGTTACGGGACAGAAATGAACACTGAAGCTTTCTTT. Translated, it gives CASSYGTEMNTEAFF.

This clonotype was found many times. This chain joins TRBV20-1 and TRBJ1-2, with D maybe TRBD1 (6 bases). Germline V gives CDR1 DFQATT, CDR2 SNEGSKA (reference sequence). CDR3 length: 14 residues. V shed 0 bases and J shed 4 bases, with 12 bases lying between them. The CDR3: CSARDSGAAYGYTF. The CDR3 region has the DNA TGCAGTGCTAGAGATTCAGGGGCGGCCTATGGCTACACCTTC.

This clonotype came up a few times. This chain connects TRBV19 to TRBJ1-2, with TRBD1 identical over 8 bases. This CDR3 has 12 amino acids. Germline CDR1 reads LNHDA; CDR2 reads SQIVND (reference sequence). The V gene end was trimmed by 6 bases and the J gene end by 6 bases; junction bases not matched to a gene: 3. The CDR3 DNA follows: TGTGCCAGTAGCCGGACAGGGAATGGCTACACCTTC. Its protein is CASSRTGNGYTF.